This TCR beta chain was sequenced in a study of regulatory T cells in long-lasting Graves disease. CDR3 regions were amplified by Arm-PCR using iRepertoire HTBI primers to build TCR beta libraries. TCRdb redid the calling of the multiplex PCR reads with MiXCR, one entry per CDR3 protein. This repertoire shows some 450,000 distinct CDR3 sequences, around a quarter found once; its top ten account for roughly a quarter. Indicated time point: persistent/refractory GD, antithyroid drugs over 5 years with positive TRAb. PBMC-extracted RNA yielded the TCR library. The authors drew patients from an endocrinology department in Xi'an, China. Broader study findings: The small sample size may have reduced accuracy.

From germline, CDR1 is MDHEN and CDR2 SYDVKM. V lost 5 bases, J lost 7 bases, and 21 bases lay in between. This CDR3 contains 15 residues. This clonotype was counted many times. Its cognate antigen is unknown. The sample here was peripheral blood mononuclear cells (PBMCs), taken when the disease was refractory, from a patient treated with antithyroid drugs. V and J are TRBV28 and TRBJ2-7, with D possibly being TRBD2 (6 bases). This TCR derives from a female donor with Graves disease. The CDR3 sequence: CASSPRRASGGEQYF. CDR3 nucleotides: TGTGCCAGCAGTCCCCGTCGGGCGAGTGGGGGGGAGCAGTACTTC.